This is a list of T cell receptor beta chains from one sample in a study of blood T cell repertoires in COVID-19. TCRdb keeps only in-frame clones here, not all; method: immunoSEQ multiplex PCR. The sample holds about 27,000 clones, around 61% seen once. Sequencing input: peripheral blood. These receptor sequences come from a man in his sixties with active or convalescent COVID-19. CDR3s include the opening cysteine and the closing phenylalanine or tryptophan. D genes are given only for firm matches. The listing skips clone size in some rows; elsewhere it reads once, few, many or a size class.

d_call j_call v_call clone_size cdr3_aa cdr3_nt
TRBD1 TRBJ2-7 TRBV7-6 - CASSLAGGSHEQYF TGTGCCAGCAGCTTAGCAGGGGGCTCCCACGAGCAGTACTTC
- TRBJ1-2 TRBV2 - CASSVMEGAGGYTF TGTGCCAGCAGTGTTATGGAGGGAGCGGGAGGCTACACCTTC
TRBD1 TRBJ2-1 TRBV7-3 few CASSLVRGGTYNEQFF TGTGCCAGCAGCTTAGTGAGAGGGGGCACCTACAATGAGCAGTTCTTC
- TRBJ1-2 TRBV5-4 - CASSLQGSEYGYTF TGTGCCAGCAGCTTGCAGGGGTCGGAGTATGGCTACACCTTC
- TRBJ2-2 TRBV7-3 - CASSFQGTNTGELFF TGTGCCAGCAGCTTTCAGGGGACAAACACCGGGGAGCTGTTTTTT
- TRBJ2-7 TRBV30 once CAWSVSRPPYEQYF TGTGCCTGGAGTGTTTCCAGGCCCCCCTACGAGCAGTACTTC
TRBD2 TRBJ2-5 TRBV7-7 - CASSLGLGRGAGETQYF TGTGCTAGCAGCTTAGGTCTTGGGCGGGGGGCCGGAGAGACCCAGTACTTC
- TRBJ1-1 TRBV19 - CASSIKGPKAFF TGTGCCAGTAGTATAAAGGGGCCGAAAGCTTTCTTT
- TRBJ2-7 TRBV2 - CASRIGLLGGYEQYF TGTGCCAGCAGAATAGGACTTCTCGGCGGCTACGAGCAGTACTTC
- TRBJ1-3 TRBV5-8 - CASSLEQSSGNTIYF TGTGCCAGCAGCTTGGAACAGAGCTCTGGAAACACCATATATTTT
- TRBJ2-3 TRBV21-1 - CASSKTSGSNDTDTQYF TGTGCCAGCAGCAAGACTAGCGGGAGTAATGACACAGATACGCAGTATTTT
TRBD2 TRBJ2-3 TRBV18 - CASSPLAGASTDTQYF TGTGCCAGCTCACCGCTAGCGGGGGCGAGCACAGATACGCAGTATTTT
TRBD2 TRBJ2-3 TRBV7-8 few CASSLELAGGSSTDTQYF TGTGCCAGCAGCTTAGAACTAGCGGGGGGGTCTAGCACAGATACGCAGTATTTT
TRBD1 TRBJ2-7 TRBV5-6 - CARRLAGGAGTYRGYEQYF TGTGCCCGCCGCCTGGCGGGCGGCGCCGGGACTTACAGGGGGTACGAGCAGTACTTC
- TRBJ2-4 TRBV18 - CASSPSQQQLNIQYF TGTGCCAGCTCACCGTCTCAACAGCAACTGAACATTCAGTACTTC
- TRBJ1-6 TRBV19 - CASSMNRENTNSPLHF TGTGCCAGTTCAATGAACAGGGAAAATACAAATTCACCCCTCCACTTT
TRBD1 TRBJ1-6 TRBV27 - CASGLNKGQPRNSPLHF TGTGCCAGCGGCTTAAATAAGGGACAGCCTCGAAATTCACCCCTCCACTTT
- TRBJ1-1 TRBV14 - CASSQKRQADTEAFF TGTGCCAGCAGCCAGAAAAGACAGGCCGACACTGAAGCTTTCTTT
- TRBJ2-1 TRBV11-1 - CASSLEQGSYNEQFF TGTGCCAGCAGCTTAGAGCAGGGCTCCTACAATGAGCAGTTCTTC
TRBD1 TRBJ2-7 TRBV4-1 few CASSQVTGGNEQYF TGCGCCAGCAGCCAAGTAACAGGGGGTAACGAGCAGTACTTC
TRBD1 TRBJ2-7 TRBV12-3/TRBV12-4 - CASRGQGTYEQYF TGTGCCAGCAGGGGACAGGGGACCTACGAGCAGTACTTC
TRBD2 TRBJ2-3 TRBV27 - CASSLRASGGLSTDTQYF TGTGCCAGCAGTTTACGGGCTAGCGGGGGCCTAAGCACAGATACGCAGTATTTT
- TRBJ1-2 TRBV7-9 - CASSLGQRTIGGYTF TGTGCCAGCAGCTTAGGACAGCGAACTATAGGTGGCTACACCTTC
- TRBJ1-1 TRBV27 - CASSLNPGYTEAFF TGTGCCAGCAGTCTCAACCCGGGGTACACTGAAGCTTTCTTT
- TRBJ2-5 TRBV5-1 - CASRRDYQETQYF TGCGCCAGCCGCCGGGACTACCAAGAGACCCAGTACTTC